This TCR beta chain was identified in a study of OX40 agonist ivuxolimab in advanced cancers. Study details: Earlier treatment with anti-PD-1, anti-PD-L1 or anti-CTLA-4 was permitted, and roughly 40% had received some.

Sequencing used immunoSEQ multiplex PCR; TCRdb keeps in-frame clones, though not all of them. The sample yields around 68,000 clones, 75% to 95% seen once. V shed 2 bases and J 9 bases; nucleotides not matched to a gene: 5. CDR3 size: 14 residues. Germline values: CDR1 GTSNPN, CDR2 SVGIG (reference sequence). J is TRBJ1-6 and V is TRBV30; the match to TRBD1 covers 9 bases. The source is an adult with an advanced solid tumor such as melanoma, head and neck, liver or kidney cancer. The specimen comprised CD4+ or CD8+ T cells sorted from blood, sampled in a trial of the OX40 agonist ivuxolimab. The CDR3, as DNA: TGTGCCTGGAGTTCGCCGGGACAGGGTTCACCCCTCCACTTT. Translated: CAWSSPGQGSPLHF.